Shown below are 11 T cell receptor beta chains from a single sample sequenced in a study of T-cell reconstitution after alpha-beta-depleted transplantation in children (TCRdb year 2016). The method was PCR. Sequenced on an Illumina HiSeq 2500. Molecular barcoding was employed in the preparation of TCR libraries, with unique molecular identifiers being used to normalize TCRbeta repertoire quantification. TCRdb reprocessed the public reads (quality trimming at Q25 with fastp, clone calling with MiXCR) and kept in-frame beta chains. Entries are consolidated by CDR3 protein sequence, retaining the most common genes and DNA. This sample comprises approximately 650,000 distinct CDR3 sequences, 13% of them detected only once. The ten top clones hold roughly 0.84% of the sample. What the treatment or condition label conveys for this sample: allogeneic hematopoietic cell transplantation with graft depleted of TCRalphabeta T cells and CD19 B cells.

Sequenced material: PBMCs, taken before TCRalphabeta/CD19-depleted stem cell transplant. The receptors were gathered from a girl aged 2 to 10 with congenital amegakaryocytic thrombocytopenia, due to receive a stem cell transplant.

The chain uses TRBV20-1 and TRBJ2-5, with a possible D match to TRBD2 (6 bases). The V gene's germline CDR1 is DFQATT and CDR2 SNEGSKA (reference sequence). The V end was cut by 0 bases, the J end by 5 bases, with 13 bases between. This CDR3 spans 14 amino acids. The CDR3 sequence is CSARDLGGVETQYF. For the CDR3, the DNA is TGCAGTGCTAGAGATTTGGGGGGAGTGGAGACCCAGTACTTC.

The gene calls are TRBV28 and TRBJ2-7; perhaps TRBD2 as D (5 bases). The V end was cut by 3 bases, the J end by 5 bases, with 23 bases between. The CDR3 totals 17 residues. From germline, CDR1 is MDHEN and CDR2 SYDVKM. Here the CDR3 reads CASSFFLRGIIRDEQYF. The CDR3 DNA reads TGTGCCAGCAGTTTTTTTCTCCGGGGTATAATTAGAGACGAGCAGTACTTC.

The chain uses TRBV19 and TRBJ2-1; 9 bases line up with TRBD2. The CDR3 has 15 amino acids. From germline, CDR1 is LNHDA and CDR2 SQIVND (reference sequence). V lost 1 base to trimming and J lost 5 bases; unmatched junction nucleotides: 3. Written as DNA, the CDR3 is TGTGCCAGTAGTATAGGTAGCGGGGGACACAATGAGCAGTTCTTC. This sequence encodes CASSIGSGGHNEQFF.

This clonotype was counted ten times or more. V gene TRBV6-2 or TRBV6-3 combines with J gene TRBJ2-2, with 13 bases aligning to TRBD2. CDR1 and CDR2 from the germline V gene are MNHEY and SVGEGT. The J segment lost 7 bases and the V segment lost 5 bases, leaving 10 bases of the junction unmatched. CDR3 length: 17 amino acids. The CDR3 region has the DNA TGTGCCAGCAGTCGCCGGACTAGCGGGAGAATAGACGGGGAGCTGTTTTTT. Translated, it gives CASSRRTSGRIDGELFF.

J is TRBJ2-2 and V is TRBV25-1; D uncertain. Per germline, CDR1 MGHDK and CDR2 SYGVNS. V was pared by 7 bases and J by 2 bases, with 17 bases between. The CDR3 loop spans 16 amino acids. CDR3 sequence (DNA): TGTGCCAGCATTCGGGTCCGGCTGTCCAACACCGGGGAGCTGTTTTTT. It codes for CASIRVRLSNTGELFF.

This chain joins TRBV20-1 and TRBJ2-7; 10 nucleotides align to TRBD2. Germline CDR1 DFQATT, CDR2 SNEGSKA (reference sequence). CDR3 length equals 17 residues. The trim removed 6 bases at V and 4 bases at J, leaving 18 bases unmatched. In DNA, the CDR3 is TGCAGTGCCGAAGACATTCTGAGCGGGAGGGTTGGATACGAGCAGTACTTC. It codes for CSAEDILSGRVGYEQYF.

This clonotype has ten or more counts. This chain uses TRBV5-6 with TRBJ2-5; 8 bases are a match to TRBD1. The V gene end was trimmed by 3 bases and the J gene end by 5 bases; junction bases not matched to a gene: 9. The CDR3 has 15 amino acids. Germline values: CDR1 SGHDT, CDR2 YYEEEE. In nucleotides, the CDR3 is TGTGCCAGCAGCTCGCGACAGGGGATTATGGAGACCCAGTACTTC. Translation: CASSSRQGIMETQYF.

The chain employs TRBV12-3 or TRBV12-4 and TRBJ2-5; possibly TRBD2 for D (7 bases). The CDR3 runs 13 residues. Trimming shortened V by 5 bases and J by 1 base, and 8 bases separated the two germline ends. CDR3 DNA: TGTGCCAGCAGTGCGGGGGCCCAAGAGACCCAGTACTTC. It yields the protein CASSAGAQETQYF.

Ten or more counts support this clonotype. The genes are TRBV5-1 and TRBJ2-3; 8 bases align to TRBD2. Germline CDR1 reads SGHRS; CDR2 reads YFSETQ. CDR3 length: 13 amino acids. The V gene end was trimmed by 7 bases and the J gene end by 5 bases; junction bases not matched to a gene: 6. The CDR3 DNA reads as TGCGCCAGCCGGGACCTAGCGGGAGATACGCAGTATTTT. The encoded protein is CASRDLAGDTQYF.

Details on this clonotype: A much larger clone differs from this one at a single base, so this may be a read error. The J gene is TRBJ2-7, the V gene TRBV7-9; 9 positions match TRBD2. The CDR3 is made up of 15 amino acids. J lost 5 bases, V lost 1 base, and 6 bases had no gene match. CDR1 SEHNR and CDR2 FQNEAQ come from the germline V gene (reference sequence). The CDR3 DNA is TGTGCCAGCAGCTTAGAGACTAGCGGTCGGAACGAGCAGTACTTC. Translating gives CASSLETSGRNEQYF.

This clonotype has ten or more counts. This sequence joins TRBV6-1 and TRBJ2-1, with 9 positions matching TRBD2. Germline V gene lookup returns CDR1 MNHNS and CDR2 SASEGT. After removal of 7 bases from V and 0 bases from J, the junction contained 1 base not matched to a gene. The CDR3 is made up of 14 amino acids. The DNA for the CDR3 is TGTGCCAGCAAGCGGGAGGACTCCTACAATGAGCAGTTCTTC. Protein product: CASKREDSYNEQFF.